This T cell receptor beta chain was observed in a study of preoperative IRX-2 immunotherapy in early breast cancer. Data came from immunoSEQ multiplex PCR; TCRdb stores just in-frame clones and leaves some out. The table lists around 25,000 clones, about 87% of them singletons, with less than 35% in the top ten. Described treatment: preoperative locoregional IRX-2 cytokine immunotherapy. Samples came from a phase Ib trial of preoperative locoregional IRX-2 cytokine immunotherapy. This sequence was found in a human donor with breast cancer. The sample in question was tumor tissue, obtained after IRX-2 immunotherapy.

The CDR3 protein is CASSFTSGSGSGNTIYF. The CDR3 nucleotides are TGCGCCAGCAGCTTTACCTCCGGATCAGGCTCTGGAAACACCATATATTTT. The J gene is TRBJ1-3, the V gene TRBV5-1; no reliable D call. The CDR3 is 17 amino acids. Germline CDR1 SGHRS, CDR2 YFSETQ. With 2 bases removed from V and 0 bases from J, the gap between germline ends came to 15 bases.